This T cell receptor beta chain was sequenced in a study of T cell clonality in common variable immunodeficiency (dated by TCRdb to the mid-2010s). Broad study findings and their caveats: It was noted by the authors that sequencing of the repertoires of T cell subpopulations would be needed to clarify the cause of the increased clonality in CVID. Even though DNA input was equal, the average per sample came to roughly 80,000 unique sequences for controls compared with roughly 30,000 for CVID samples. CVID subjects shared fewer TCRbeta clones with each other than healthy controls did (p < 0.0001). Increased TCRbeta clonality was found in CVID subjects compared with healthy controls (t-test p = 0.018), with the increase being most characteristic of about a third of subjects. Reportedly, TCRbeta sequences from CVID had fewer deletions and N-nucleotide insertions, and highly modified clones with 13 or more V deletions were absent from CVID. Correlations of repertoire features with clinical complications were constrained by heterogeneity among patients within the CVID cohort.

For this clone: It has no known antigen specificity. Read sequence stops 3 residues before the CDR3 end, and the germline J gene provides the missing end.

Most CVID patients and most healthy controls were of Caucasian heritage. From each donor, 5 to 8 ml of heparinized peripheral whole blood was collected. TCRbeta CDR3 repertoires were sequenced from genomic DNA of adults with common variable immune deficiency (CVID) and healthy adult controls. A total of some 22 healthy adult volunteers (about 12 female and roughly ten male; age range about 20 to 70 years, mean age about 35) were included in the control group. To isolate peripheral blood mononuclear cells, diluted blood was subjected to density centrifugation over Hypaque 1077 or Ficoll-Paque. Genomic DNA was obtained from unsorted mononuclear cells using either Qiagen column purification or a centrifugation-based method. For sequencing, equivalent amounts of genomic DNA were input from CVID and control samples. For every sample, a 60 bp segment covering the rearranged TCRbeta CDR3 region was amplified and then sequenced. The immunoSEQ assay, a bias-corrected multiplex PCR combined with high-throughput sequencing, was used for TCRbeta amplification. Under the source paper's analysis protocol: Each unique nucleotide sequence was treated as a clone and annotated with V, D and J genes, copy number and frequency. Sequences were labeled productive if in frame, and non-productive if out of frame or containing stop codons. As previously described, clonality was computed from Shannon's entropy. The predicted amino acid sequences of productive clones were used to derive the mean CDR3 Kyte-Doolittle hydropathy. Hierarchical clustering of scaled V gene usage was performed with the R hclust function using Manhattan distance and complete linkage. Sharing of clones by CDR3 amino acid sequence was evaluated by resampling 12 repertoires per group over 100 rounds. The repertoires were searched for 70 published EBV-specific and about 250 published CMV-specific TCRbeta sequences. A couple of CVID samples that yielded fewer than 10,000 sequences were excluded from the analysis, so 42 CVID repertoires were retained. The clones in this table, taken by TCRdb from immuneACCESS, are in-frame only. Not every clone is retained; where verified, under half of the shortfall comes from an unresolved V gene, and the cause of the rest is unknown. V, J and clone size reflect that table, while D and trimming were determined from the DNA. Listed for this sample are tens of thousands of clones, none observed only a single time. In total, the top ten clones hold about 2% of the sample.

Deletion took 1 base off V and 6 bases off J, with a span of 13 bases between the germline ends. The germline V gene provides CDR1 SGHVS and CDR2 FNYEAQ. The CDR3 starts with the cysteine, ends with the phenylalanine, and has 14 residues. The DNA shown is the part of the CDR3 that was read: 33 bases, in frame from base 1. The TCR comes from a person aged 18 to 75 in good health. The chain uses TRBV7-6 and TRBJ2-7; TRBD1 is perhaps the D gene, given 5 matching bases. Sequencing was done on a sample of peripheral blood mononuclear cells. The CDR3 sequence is CASSLGAGSGEQYF. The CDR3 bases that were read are TGTGCCAGCAGCTTAGGGGCAGGGTCTGGCGAG.